A single sample is the source of the 24 T cell receptor beta chains below, sequenced in a study of blood T cell repertoires in COVID-19. The repertoire was sequenced with immunoSEQ multiplex PCR; TCRdb's copy has only in-frame clones and lacks some. The sample lists 200,000 to 300,000 clones, about 87% seen once, with 3.5% to 4.5% in the top ten. Source material: peripheral blood. The receptors come from a man in his sixties who had recovered from COVID-19.

This chain joins TRBV23-1 and TRBJ1-5, with 10 bases that match TRBD1. TRBV23-1 is an ORF; its function is uncertain. The V and J ends lost 11 bases and 5 bases, in that order; junction bases with no gene match: 12. The CDR3 runs 15 residues. This CDR3 is CAGITGTGVDQPQHF. Here the CDR3 DNA reads TGCGCCGGGATAACCGGGACAGGGGTGGATCAGCCCCAGCATTTT.

This clone was counted only a few times. The rearrangement joins TRBV9 to TRBJ1-6; TRBD1 might be the D (5 bases). Germline V CDR1 and CDR2: SGDLS, YYNGEE. Trimming removed 1 base from V and 5 bases from J, with 16 bases in between. CDR3 length: 17 amino acids. CDR3 sequence: CASSVHPGGGNNSPLHF. CDR3 DNA sequence: TGTGCCAGCAGCGTACATCCGGGGGGTGGAAATAATTCACCCCTCCACTTT. The full variable domain, completed using reference TRBV9 and TRBJ1-6, is DSGVTQTPKHLITATGQRVTLRCSPRSGDLSVYWYQQSLDQGLQFLIQYYNGEERAKGNILERFSAQQFPDLHSELNLSSLELGDSALYFCASSVHPGGGNNSPLHFGNGTRLTVT.

This chain links TRBV5-1 with TRBJ1-1; perhaps TRBD1 as D (6 bases). This CDR3 is built from 14 residues. The V end lost 1 base, the J end lost 3 bases, and 10 bases lay between the germline ends. Germline assignment: CDR1 SGHRS and CDR2 YFSETQ. CDR3 nucleotides: TGCGCCAGCAGCTTGTTGGGGGCGGACACTGAAGCTTTCTTT. Translation: CASSLLGADTEAFF.

V usage is TRBV9 and J usage is TRBJ1-3; a possible D gene is TRBD1 (5 bases). Germline loops: CDR1 SGDLS, CDR2 YYNGEE. This CDR3 contains 15 residues. The V gene lost 4 bases and the J gene lost 0 bases, with 11 bases spanning the gap. The CDR3 nucleotides are TGTGCCAGCAGCCCTTGGGGCAGCTCTGGAAACACCATATATTTT. Amino acids: CASSPWGSSGNTIYF.

The genes are TRBV27 and TRBJ1-2; a possible D gene is TRBD1 (5 bases). Trimming stripped 5 bases from V and 2 bases from J, with 18 bases between. This CDR3 contains 16 residues. Germline V gives CDR1 MNHEY, CDR2 SMNVEV (reference sequence). The CDR3: CASSPLIGGENYGYTF. DNA for the CDR3: TGTGCCAGCAGTCCCCTAATCGGGGGGGAGAACTATGGCTACACCTTC.

The count of this clone is one. The chain links TRBV2 to TRBJ1-1; 7 nucleotides align to TRBD1. CDR3 size: 13 residues. V shed 0 bases and J 7 bases; nucleotides not matched to a gene: 2. CDR1 is SNHLY, CDR2 FYNNEI, per germline. CDR3 in amino acids: CASSEARTGEAFF. The CDR3 region has the DNA TGTGCCAGCAGTGAAGCGAGGACAGGTGAAGCTTTCTTT.

The sample holds one count of this clone. J is TRBJ2-1 and V is TRBV7-3, with unresolved D. With 3 bases removed from V and 3 bases from J, the gap between germline ends came to 6 bases. The CDR3 runs 13 residues. Germline CDR1 reads SGHTA; CDR2 reads FQGTGA. This chain's CDR3 is CASSLNIYNEQFF. The CDR3, as DNA: TGTGCCAGCAGCTTGAACATCTACAATGAGCAGTTCTTC. Based on the CDR3 plus reference TRBV7-3 and TRBJ2-1, the full variable domain is GAGVSQTPSNKVTEKGKYVELRCDPISGHTALYWYRQSLGQGPEFLIYFQGTGAADDSGLPNDRFFAVRPEGSVSTLKIQRTERGDSAVYLCASSLNIYNEQFFGPGTRLTVL.

This sequence joins TRBV25-1 and TRBJ1-5; D remains ambiguous. The V end was cut by 3 bases, the J end by 10 bases, with 16 bases between. The germline V gene encodes CDR1 MGHDK and CDR2 SYGVNS. CDR3 length equals 14 residues. The DNA of the CDR3 is TGTGCCAGCAGTGATTCTCACCGGGGTGGTCCCCAGCATTTT. Protein sequence: CASSDSHRGGPQHF.

CDR3 amino acids: CASSPATGSFQETQYF. DNA for the CDR3: TGTGCCAGCAGTCCAGCGACAGGGTCTTTCCAAGAGACCCAGTACTTC. The gene calls are TRBV27 and TRBJ2-5; 7 nucleotides agree with TRBD1. Trimming took 5 bases from V and 1 from J; bases not matched to a gene: 10. The length of the CDR3 is 16 residues. Germline CDR1 and CDR2: MNHEY and SMNVEV (reference sequence).

The chain employs TRBV6-1 and TRBJ2-5, with TRBD1 as a possible D gene (7 bases). The CDR3 has 15 residues. V lost 0 bases and J 5 bases, leaving 13 bases between the germline ends. CDR1 MNHNS and CDR2 SASEGT come from the germline V gene. The CDR3 DNA sequence: TGTGCCAGCAGTGAAGCGGAGGGGGCAGGGGAGACCCAGTACTTC. Protein: CASSEAEGAGETQYF.

The CDR3, as DNA: TGTGCCAGCAGCGTAGGAGGAAAGGGGGCAACAGATACGCAGTATTTT. It codes for CASSVGGKGATDTQYF. The chain joins TRBV9 to TRBJ2-3, with 7 bases lining up with TRBD1. V gave up 0 bases and J gave up 3 bases; unmatched junction bases: 7. Germline CDR1 and CDR2: SGDLS and YYNGEE. This CDR3 has 16 residues.

The CDR3 loop is CASTRTGWNTEAFF. CDR3 DNA: TGTGCCAGTACCAGGACAGGGTGGAACACTGAAGCTTTCTTT. The genes are TRBV19 and TRBJ1-1; 8 nucleotides agree with TRBD1. Germline CDR1 LNHDA, CDR2 SQIVND (reference sequence). V dropped 7 bases and J dropped 1; count of bases not matched to a gene: 5. The CDR3 spans 14 residues.

CDR3 sequence reads: CASTPPGGQQLEQYF. The CDR3 nucleotides are TGTGCCAGCACCCCTCCGGGAGGACAGCAGCTGGAGCAGTACTTC. This chain links TRBV7-2 with TRBJ2-7, with TRBD2 as a possible D gene (7 bases). With 7 bases removed from V and 7 bases from J, the gap between germline ends came to 23 bases. This CDR3 is built from 15 residues. Germline loops: CDR1 SGHTA, CDR2 FQGNSA. Full variable domain (rest looked up from reference TRBV7-2 and TRBJ2-7): GAGVSQSPSNKVTEKGKDVELRCDPISGHTALYWYRQSLGQGLEFLIYFQGNSAPDKSGLPSDRFSAERTGGSVSTLTIQRTQQEDSAVYLCASTPPGGQQLEQYFGPGTRLTVT.

This clone has a single count. This sequence joins TRBV11-2 and TRBJ1-6; 8 bases are a match to TRBD1. The CDR3 extends over 16 amino acids. J gave up 2 bases and V 5 bases, and 5 bases lay outside the gene matches. Germline CDR1 reads SGHAT; CDR2 reads FQNNGV. CDR3 nucleotides: TGTGCCAGCAGCCCCCGGACAGGGCCCTATAATTCACCCCTCCACTTT. It translates to CASSPRTGPYNSPLHF.

J is TRBJ1-5 and V is TRBV13; TRBD1 matches 7 bases. Per germline, CDR1 PRHDT and CDR2 FYEKMQ (reference sequence). The CDR3 has 17 amino acids. The V segment lost 2 bases and the J segment 4 bases; nucleotides outside the gene matches: 11. CDR3 bases: TGTGCCAGCAGCTTAACTCGAGGAAGGGGGCCGAATCAGCCCCAGCATTTT. This gives the protein CASSLTRGRGPNQPQHF. The full variable domain, with the rest looked up from reference TRBV13 and TRBJ1-5, is AAGVIQSPRHLIKEKRETATLKCYPIPRHDTVYWYQQGPGQDPQFLISFYEKMQSDKGSIPDRFSAQQFSDYHSELNMSSLELGDSALYFCASSLTRGRGPNQPQHFGDGTRLSIL.

The gene calls are TRBV9 and TRBJ2-2; 7 bases agree with TRBD2. The CDR3 length is 14 residues. The V gene end was trimmed by 3 bases and the J gene end by 6 bases; junction bases not matched to a gene: 5. CDR1 is SGDLS, CDR2 YYNGEE, per germline. The CDR3 sequence is CASSAPRGAGELFF. The CDR3 DNA is TGTGCCAGCAGCGCCCCCCGGGGGGCCGGGGAGCTGTTTTTT.

The V call is TRBV6-5, the J call TRBJ1-5; 8 bases match TRBD1. The V gene's germline CDR1 is MNHEY and CDR2 SVGAGI. V shed 6 bases and J 4 bases; nucleotides not matched to a gene: 5. The CDR3 totals 14 residues. The DNA of the CDR3 is TGTGCCAGCAGATGGACAGGGACGAATCAGCCCCAGCATTTT. Its protein is CASRWTGTNQPQHF.

V and J are TRBV27 and TRBJ1-4, with D perhaps TRBD1 (5 bases). Germline CDR1 reads MNHEY; CDR2 reads SMNVEV (reference sequence). The CDR3 length is 15 residues. Trimming stripped 2 bases from V and 6 bases from J, with 13 bases between. DNA for the CDR3: TGTGCCAGCAGTTTAGCGCGCCAGGGCCATGAAAAACTGTTTTTT. This codes for CASSLARQGHEKLFF.

This clone was counted once. The rearrangement uses TRBV5-4 and TRBJ2-6; possible D gene TRBD1, 5 bases. Germline V CDR1 and CDR2: SGHNT, YYREEE (reference sequence). V lost 3 bases and J lost 0, with 10 bases in between. The CDR3 contains 16 residues. CDR3 in DNA: TGTGCCAGCAGCTACGGACACCACTCTGGGGCCAACGTCCTGACTTTC. Its protein is CASSYGHHSGANVLTF.

This clone was counted a single time. The chain couples TRBV29-1 to TRBJ1-1; D remains ambiguous. V was pared by 4 bases and J by 7 bases, with 10 bases between. Germline CDR1 reads SQVTM; CDR2 reads ANQGSEA. This CDR3 spans 11 amino acids. CDR3: CSVVWSGEAFF. CDR3 nucleotides: TGCAGCGTTGTGTGGAGTGGTGAAGCTTTCTTT.

The chain links TRBV6-2 or TRBV6-3 to TRBJ2-7, with 8 bases that match TRBD2. The CDR3 runs to 14 residues. From germline, CDR1 is MNHEY and CDR2 SVGEGT. V trimming: 5 bases; J trimming: 3 bases; junction bases outside the gene matches: 6. CDR3 in amino acids: CASSATGTSYEQYF. CDR3 bases: TGTGCCAGCAGTGCCACCGGGACTAGCTACGAGCAGTACTTC.

The chain joins TRBV11-3 to TRBJ1-1; a possible D gene is TRBD1 (6 bases). Looked up from germline, CDR1 is SGHNT and CDR2 is YENEEA. The CDR3 sequence is 16 residues long. The V gene lost 1 base and the J gene lost 10 bases, with 22 bases spanning the gap. The DNA for the CDR3 is TGTGCCAGCAGCTTAGGGGGCGGGGGACAAGTATCTCGAGCTTTCTTT. This codes for CASSLGGGGQVSRAFF. Variable domain in full (rest from reference TRBV11-3 and TRBJ1-1): EAGVVQSPRYKIIEKKQPVAFWCNPISGHNTLYWYLQNLGQGPELLIRYENEEAVDDSQLPKDRFSAERLKGVDSTLKIQPAELGDSAVYLCASSLGGGGQVSRAFFGQGTRLTVV.

This clone has a handful of counts. V gene TRBV6-1 combines with J gene TRBJ2-7; 12 nucleotides match TRBD2. V dropped 2 bases and J dropped 6; count of bases not matched to a gene: 8. Germline V lookup: CDR1 MNHNS, CDR2 SASEGT. This CDR3 contains 16 residues. In nucleotides, the CDR3 is TGTGCCAGCAGTGAACCTGGACTAGCGGGGAGGGTCGAGCAGTACTTC. Its protein is CASSEPGLAGRVEQYF.

V is TRBV19 and J is TRBJ1-5, with 7 bases identical to TRBD1. Per germline, CDR1 LNHDA and CDR2 SQIVND (reference sequence). The CDR3 contains 14 residues. V trimming: 1 base; J trimming: 7 bases; junction bases outside the gene matches: 4. The CDR3, as DNA: TGTGCCAGTAGTATAGTGACAGGGCAACAGCCCCAGCATTTT. Encoded protein: CASSIVTGQQPQHF.